This entry is about one T cell receptor beta chain. Its antigen is currently unknown. Caucasian individuals from Russia who were healthy and aged about 6 to 95 acted as donors. This record comes from a study of blood T cells in healthy people across ages. V lost 0 bases to trimming and J lost 8 bases, with 10 bases between them. The CDR3 contains 13 residues. Per the germline V gene, CDR1 is LGHDT and CDR2 is YNNKEL (reference sequence). A second PCR of 7 to 11 cycles used a sample-barcoded 5' primer and a J-beta primer mix. Each cDNA molecule carried a tag from a template-switch adaptor that contained 12 random nucleotides. TCRdb recomputed calls from the 5' RACE reads with MiXCR, one row per CDR3 protein. This table holds about 680,000 distinct CDR3 sequences, more than 40% found once. General study results and limits: Naive T cell percentage showed a strong correlation with TCR beta diversity. Diversity was estimated from one million T cells, and these estimates were considered underestimates.

The chain recombines TRBV3-1 with TRBJ1-2; D might be TRBD1 (6 bases). Sequenced: blood. The TCR was taken from an older woman in good health. The CDR3 DNA reads as TGTGCCAGCAGCCAAGATATCGGGGGCGGCTACACCTTC. This sequence encodes CASSQDIGGGYTF.